The clone carrying this T cell receptor (beta chain) was seen repeatedly, ten times or more. The sample belongs to a study of identical twins. Template switching created a universal primer site, and the cDNA included unique molecular identifiers. TCRdb recomputed calls from the 5' RACE reads with MiXCR, one row per CDR3 protein. The table records 550,000 to 700,000 distinct CDR3 sequences, 20% to 25% of them present only once. Germline V CDR1 and CDR2: MNHEY, SVGAGI. This CDR3 spans 12 amino acids. V shed 2 bases and J shed 5 bases, with 4 bases lying between them. The same data also went into a second study, on T cells expressing NK-cell markers. From that study: Where a handful of donors were concerned, these clonotypes also led the CD3+CD56-NKG2C+ fraction.

J is TRBJ2-1 and V is TRBV6-5; D gene ambiguous. Sequencing was done on a sample of PBMCs. The receptor was derived from a woman under 30 in good health. The CDR3 is CASSYPNNEQFF. In DNA, the CDR3 is TGTGCCAGCAGTTACCCCAACAATGAGCAGTTCTTC.